The rows below give T cell receptor beta chains drawn from one sample of a study of blood T cells in healthy people across ages. TCRdb passed the 5' RACE reads through MiXCR, listing each CDR3 protein once. The table records fewer than 700,000 distinct CDR3 sequences, about 43% of them present only once. The sequenced material came from blood. These receptors all come from a man aged 80 or over in good health. Both conserved end residues are part of each CDR3. Each record gives: clone size, D gene, V gene, J gene, CDR3 protein, CDR3 DNA. A D gene is named only where the DNA matches it firmly. The size of a clone is reported for some rows only, either as once, few or many, or as a class for expanded clones.

many	TRBD1	TRBV7-2	TRBJ2-7	CASSPDRGYEQYF	TGTGCCAGCAGTCCGGACAGGGGTTACGAGCAGTACTTC
.	.	TRBV5-1	TRBJ2-7	CASSPTEPDEQYF	TGCGCCAGCAGCCCGACGGAGCCCGACGAGCAGTACTTC
few	TRBD1	TRBV7-9	TRBJ2-7	CASSRDRGQTYEQYF	TGTGCCAGCAGCCGAGACAGGGGGCAGACCTACGAGCAGTACTTC
.	TRBD2	TRBV7-2	TRBJ2-4	CASSSGLAGAQNIQYF	TGTGCCAGCAGCTCGGGACTAGCGGGAGCGCAAAACATTCAGTACTTC
.	.	TRBV29-1	TRBJ2-1	CSVDAGREQFF	TGCAGCGTTGATGCGGGACGGGAGCAGTTCTTC
.	TRBD2	TRBV11-2	TRBJ2-7	CASSLQGGRAGGYEQYF	TGTGCCAGCAGCTTACAAGGGGGCCGAGCGGGAGGCTACGAGCAGTACTTC
few	TRBD2	TRBV6-5	TRBJ2-1	CASQRGLAGAPNEQFF	TGTGCCAGCCAGAGGGGGTTAGCGGGAGCCCCTAATGAGCAGTTCTTC
.	TRBD2	TRBV12-3/TRBV12-4	TRBJ2-1	CASSKESPGLAVYNGQFF	TGTGCCAGCAGCAAGGAGAGTCCGGGACTAGCGGTGTACAATGGGCAGTTCTTC
few	TRBD2	TRBV3-1	TRBJ2-1	CASSQRPPMSGGAHNEQFF	TGTGCCAGCAGCCAAAGGCCCCCGATGAGCGGGGGGGCTCACAATGAGCAGTTCTTC
many	TRBD1	TRBV4-3	TRBJ2-3	CASSQENRGYGTDTQYF	TGCGCCAGCAGCCAAGAGAACAGGGGGTACGGCACAGATACGCAGTATTTT
few	TRBD2	TRBV7-9	TRBJ2-3	CASSSSGRATDTQYF	TGTGCCAGCAGCTCTAGCGGGAGGGCCACAGATACGCAGTATTTT
.	TRBD1	TRBV18	TRBJ2-1	CASSTDRGFGPETQFF	TGTGCCAGCTCAACGGACAGGGGATTTGGGCCAGAGACCCAGTTCTTC
many	TRBD2	TRBV15	TRBJ2-7	CATSRQTSGPYEQYF	TGTGCCACCAGCAGGCAGACTAGCGGACCCTACGAGCAGTACTTC
.	TRBD2	TRBV7-2	TRBJ2-2	CASSLSPPGLAGGNTGELFF	TGTGCCAGCAGCTTAAGCCCCCCGGGACTAGCGGGAGGCAACACCGGGGAGCTGTTTTTT
.	TRBD2	TRBV28	TRBJ2-2	CATLGGLASSRELFF	TGTGCCACCCTCGGGGGACTAGCAAGTTCCCGGGAGCTGTTTTTT
.	TRBD1	TRBV29-1	TRBJ2-7	CSVFDRGNSVTSYAQYF	TGCAGCGTCTTTGACAGGGGCAATTCCGTTACCTCCTACGCGCAGTACTTC
.	TRBD1	TRBV7-2	TRBJ2-7	CASSRTDRGGYEQYF	TGTGCCAGCAGCCGAACGGACAGGGGAGGCTACGAGCAGTACTTC
few	TRBD2	TRBV27	TRBJ2-7	CASRDRGVSYEQYF	TGTGCCAGCAGAGACCGGGGGGTCTCCTACGAGCAGTACTTC
.	TRBD1	TRBV7-2	TRBJ1-1	CASSFDDRATEAFF	TGTGCCAGCAGCTTCGATGACAGGGCCACTGAAGCTTTCTTT
.	TRBD2	TRBV15	TRBJ2-5	CATSPVSVLAGVQETQYF	TGTGCCACCAGCCCGGTGAGCGTACTAGCGGGGGTCCAAGAGACCCAGTACTTC
many	.	TRBV28	TRBJ2-7	CASSSQDVRGAEQYF	TGTGCCAGCAGTTCCCAAGACGTGCGAGGAGCCGAGCAGTACTTC
few	TRBD1	TRBV6-2/TRBV6-3	TRBJ2-7	CASSYTGTALQYF	TGTGCCAGCAGTTACACCGGGACAGCCTTACAGTACTTC